The 10 T cell receptor beta chains below all came from one sample that was sequenced in a study of identical twins. TCRdb redid the calling of the 5' RACE reads with MiXCR, one entry per CDR3 protein. The profile shows roughly 750,000 distinct CDR3 sequences, around 20% of them singletons. Separately, the same data were catalogued under a study of T cells expressing NK-cell markers.

Sequenced: PBMCs. These receptors were collected from a woman younger than 35 in good health.

V usage is TRBV5-1 and J usage is TRBJ2-2, with 14 bases aligning to TRBD2. This CDR3 has 17 residues. Germline V lookup: CDR1 SGHRS, CDR2 YFSETQ. Germline trimming cut 4 bases from V and 3 bases from J; bases unmatched to any gene: 5. The CDR3: CASSQGLAGAHTGELFF. As DNA, the CDR3 is TGCGCCAGCAGCCAGGGACTAGCGGGAGCCCACACCGGGGAGCTGTTTTTT.

This chain connects TRBV6-1 to TRBJ2-5; 12 bases are shared with TRBD2. The CDR3 contains 15 residues. V lost 2 bases, J lost 5 bases, and 3 bases stayed unmatched. Germline CDR1 is MNHNS and CDR2 is SASEGT. DNA of the CDR3: TGTGCCAGCAGTGAACTAGCGGGAGGGTGGGAGACCCAGTACTTC. Residues: CASSELAGGWETQYF.

J is TRBJ2-3 and V is TRBV20-1, with 11 bases lining up with TRBD2. Per germline, CDR1 DFQATT and CDR2 SNEGSKA (reference sequence). The CDR3 consists of 13 residues. This chain's CDR3 is CLALAGVSDTQYF. CDR3 bases: TGCTTAGCACTAGCGGGAGTATCAGATACGCAGTATTTT.

The chain's CDR3 is CASSDGTGGGWTQYF. CDR3 bases: TGTGCCAGCAGCGACGGGACAGGGGGAGGATGGACGCAGTATTTT. This chain joins TRBV9 and TRBJ2-3, with TRBD1 identical over 11 bases. The junction had 9 bases not matched to a gene; V was cut back by 3 bases and J by 9 bases. Germline V gives CDR1 SGDLS, CDR2 YYNGEE. The CDR3 spans 15 residues.

In its sample, this clonotype was seen a few times. The gene calls are TRBV29-1 and TRBJ1-1; D is uncertain. V was cut by 4 bases and J by 3 bases, with 9 bases left in between. Germline loops: CDR1 SQVTM, CDR2 ANQGSEA. The CDR3 is made up of 12 amino acids. The CDR3, as DNA: TGCAGCGTTGGTCCCCCCCACACTGAAGCTTTCTTT. Protein product: CSVGPPHTEAFF.

This clonotype was detected only a few times. The chain carries TRBV5-1 and TRBJ2-3; 11 nucleotides align to TRBD2. Germline V gene lookup returns CDR1 SGHRS and CDR2 YFSETQ. CDR3 length equals 15 residues. The J segment lost 6 bases and the V segment lost 3 bases, leaving 6 bases of the junction unmatched. The CDR3 region is CASSSTGTSGDTQYF. CDR3 nucleotide sequence: TGCGCCAGCAGCTCCACCGGGACTAGCGGTGATACGCAGTATTTT.

The J gene is TRBJ1-4, the V gene TRBV4-2, with 7 positions matching TRBD1. The CDR3 is 18 residues long. Germline V lookup: CDR1 LGHNA, CDR2 YNFKEQ. J gave up 3 bases and V 1 base, and 11 bases lay outside the gene matches. CDR3 coding DNA: TGTGCCAGCAGCCAAGGGGGATTGGTACAGGGGTCTAATGAAAAACTGTTTTTT. It translates to CASSQGGLVQGSNEKLFF.

This clonotype was picked up a small number of times. The genes are TRBV10-2 and TRBJ1-5; no reliable D call. The CDR3 covers 15 residues. CDR1 is WSHSY, CDR2 SAAADI, per germline. V was cut by 0 bases and J by 0 bases, with 6 bases left in between. The CDR3 loop reads CASSESLYSNQPQHF. The CDR3 coding sequence is TGCGCCAGCAGTGAGTCTCTGTATAGCAATCAGCCCCAGCATTTT.

This clonotype was seen at least ten times. This rearrangement joins TRBV6-1 to TRBJ2-3, with unresolved D. Deletions cut 6 bases from V and 0 bases from J, with 10 bases between. This CDR3 has 14 amino acids. Germline assignment: CDR1 MNHNS and CDR2 SASEGT. CDR3 amino acids: CASSPSTSTDTQYF. The CDR3 nucleotides are TGTGCCAGCAGCCCTTCGACTAGCACAGATACGCAGTATTTT.

This clonotype was observed at least ten times. J is TRBJ2-3 and V is TRBV29-1, with unresolved D. CDR1 and CDR2 (germline): SQVTM, ANQGSEA. Trimming pared 3 bases from V and 2 bases from J, leaving 12 bases between. The CDR3 has 14 amino acids. The CDR3 sequence: CSVEVYRFTDTQYF. The CDR3 bases are TGCAGCGTTGAGGTGTATCGATTCACAGATACGCAGTATTTT.